The 15 T cell receptor beta chains given below trace back to one sample, sequenced in a study of shared clonotypes between healthy human individuals. Sequencing used immunoSEQ multiplex PCR; TCRdb keeps in-frame clones, though not all of them. The table has 2 million to 2.5 million clones, 85% to 95% seen once. The sequenced material came from naive CD4+ T cells from PBMCs. Subset given: CD45RA+ positively selected. These TCRs come from a young man in good health. Some clones in this sample may be carry-over from other donors' samples.

This sequence joins TRBV28 and TRBJ1-1; unclear D gene. Trimming took 6 bases from V and 2 from J, leaving 19 bases between them. The CDR3 runs to 16 residues. The germline V gene encodes CDR1 MDHEN and CDR2 SYDVKM. As DNA, the CDR3 is TGTGCCAGCAGCGGGAACGGTAGGTGGCAAAACACTGAAGCTTTCTTT. It translates to CASSGNGRWQNTEAFF.

The chain carries TRBV7-2 and TRBJ1-2; 8 nucleotides match TRBD1. The CDR3 has 16 amino acids. The V and J ends lost 0 bases and 4 bases, in that order; junction bases with no gene match: 7. CDR1 SGHTA and CDR2 FQGNSA come from the germline V gene. The CDR3 nucleotides are TGTGCCAGCAGCTTAGCCCGCCCAGACAGGGGCTATGGCTACACCTTC. Encoded protein: CASSLARPDRGYGYTF.

The CDR3 coding sequence is TGTGCCACCCGGGGCAGTAGGAACACTGAAGCTTTCTTT. Its protein is CATRGSRNTEAFF. This rearrangement joins TRBV2 to TRBJ1-1, with D possibly TRBD1 on 5 matching bases. The CDR3 is 13 residues long. V dropped 10 bases and J dropped 1 base, with 13 bases sitting between them. CDR1 and CDR2 from the germline V gene are SNHLY and FYNNEI.

This chain joins TRBV7-9 and TRBJ1-4; no firm D call. CDR3 size: 13 residues. Germline V gene lookup returns CDR1 SEHNR and CDR2 FQNEAQ (reference sequence). The V and J ends lost 5 bases and 13 bases respectively, with 17 bases between them. The CDR3 loop is CASSPRWGNGLFF. The CDR3, as DNA: TGTGCCAGCAGCCCACGGTGGGGAAATGGACTGTTTTTT.

This clone has a single count. The chain joins TRBV19 to TRBJ2-3; a possible D gene is TRBD1 (6 bases). This CDR3 is built from 15 residues. Germline V gene data show CDR1 as LNHDA and CDR2 as SQIVND (reference sequence). V lost 7 bases to trimming and J lost 3 bases, with 17 bases between them. The CDR3 coding sequence is TGTGCCAGTACCCCTACAGGGTTGCGGACAGATACGCAGTATTTT. Protein product: CASTPTGLRTDTQYF.

This clone was seen a single time. V gene TRBV7-3 combines with J gene TRBJ2-1; TRBD2 might be the D (6 bases). Between the trimmed V and J ends, which lost 6 bases and 3 bases, there was a span of 18 bases. Germline CDR1 SGHTA, CDR2 FQGTGA. CDR3 size: 16 residues. DNA for the CDR3: TGTGCCAGCAGTCCCCACGGTAGCGGCTTCTACAATGAGCAGTTCTTC. This translates into CASSPHGSGFYNEQFF.

The chain carries TRBV5-4 and TRBJ2-3; 8 nucleotides agree with TRBD2. The ends lost 3 bases at V and 0 bases at J; junction bases unmatched: 6. The length of the CDR3 is 16 residues. The V gene's germline CDR1 is SGHNT and CDR2 YYREEE (reference sequence). The CDR3 protein is CASSSGGTASTDTQYF. For the CDR3, the DNA is TGTGCCAGCAGCTCGGGAGGGACGGCTAGCACAGATACGCAGTATTTT.

V is TRBV6-6 and J is TRBJ2-1; the D gene is possibly TRBD2 (5 bases). V lost 7 bases and J 0 bases, leaving 13 bases between the germline ends. In germline, CDR1 is MNHNY, CDR2 SVGAGI (reference sequence). This CDR3 is built from 15 residues. CDR3 sequence (DNA): TGTGCCAGCACCGCCCCTGGGAGCTCCTACAATGAGCAGTTCTTC. Protein sequence: CASTAPGSSYNEQFF.

The V and J genes are TRBV27 and TRBJ2-1; D gene ambiguous. Germline V gives CDR1 MNHEY, CDR2 SMNVEV (reference sequence). The CDR3 is made up of 17 amino acids. The V end lost 3 bases, the J end lost 2 bases, and 17 bases lay between the germline ends. DNA of the CDR3: TGTGCCAGCAGTTTCACTGGACGGTTTGCAGCCTACAATGAGCAGTTCTTC. Translation: CASSFTGRFAAYNEQFF.

The chain joins TRBV10-3 to TRBJ2-1; 7 bases match TRBD2. The CDR3 runs 14 residues. The germline V gene encodes CDR1 ENHRY and CDR2 SYGVKD. V shed 8 bases, J shed 5 bases, and the junction held 9 bases outside the gene matches. Written as DNA, the CDR3 is TGTGCCATCGCTACCCGGGGGGAAAACAATGAGCAGTTCTTC. The encoded protein is CAIATRGENNEQFF.

The CDR3 nucleotides are TGCGCCAGCAGCTTGGAGGGGACTACTAATACGCAGTATTTT. Encoded protein: CASSLEGTTNTQYF. The V and J genes are TRBV5-1 and TRBJ2-3, with 7 nucleotides matching TRBD2. CDR1 is SGHRS, CDR2 YFSETQ, per germline. J was trimmed by 7 bases and V by 0 bases; bases with no gene match: 5. This CDR3 has 14 amino acids. Complete variable domain (other parts from reference TRBV5-1 and TRBJ2-3): KAGVTQTPRYLIKTRGQQVTLSCSPISGHRSVSWYQQTPGQGLQFLFEYFSETQRNKGNFPGRFSGRQFSNSRSEMNVSTLELGDSALYLCASSLEGTTNTQYFGPGTRLTVL.

The V call is TRBV30, the J call TRBJ1-2; 7 bases agree with TRBD1. J gave up 6 bases and V 2 bases, and 18 bases lay outside the gene matches. CDR1 and CDR2 (germline): GTSNPN, SVGIG (reference sequence). The CDR3 consists of 17 residues. This chain's CDR3 is CAWSTPGQPGRFDGYTF. The CDR3 nucleotides are TGTGCCTGGAGTACACCGGGACAGCCCGGCCGGTTCGATGGCTACACCTTC. Full variable domain (missing parts from reference TRBV30 and TRBJ1-2): SQTIHQWPATLVQPVGSPLSLECTVEGTSNPNLYWYRQAAGRGLQLLFYSVGIGQISSEVPQNLSASRPQDRQFILSSKKLLLSDSGFYLCAWSTPGQPGRFDGYTFGSGTRLTVV.

The rearrangement joins TRBV12-5 to TRBJ2-7; a weak D match, TRBD2 (5 bases). Germline V gives CDR1 LGHNT, CDR2 FRNRAP. The CDR3 spans 14 residues. CDR3 nucleotides: TGTGCGCCCCTGGGTGAGATGGGAGACTACGAGCAGTACTTC. Its translation is CAPLGEMGDYEQYF. The variable domain in full, completed from reference TRBV12-5 and TRBJ2-7, reads DARVTQTPRHKVTEMGQEVTMRCQPILGHNTVFWYRQTMMQGLELLAYFRNRAPLDDSGMPKDRFSAEMPDATLATLKIQPSEPRDSAVYFCAPLGEMGDYEQYFGPGTRLTVT.

The rearrangement links TRBV28 to TRBJ1-5; a possible D gene is TRBD1 (6 bases). Germline CDR1 reads MDHEN; CDR2 reads SYDVKM. The CDR3 is made up of 14 amino acids. V lost 6 bases to trimming and J lost 2 bases, with 11 bases between them. The chain's CDR3 is CASRGPGGNQPQHF. CDR3 sequence (DNA): TGTGCCAGCAGGGGCCCAGGGGGCAATCAGCCCCAGCATTTT.

The V call is TRBV28, the J call TRBJ1-1; D remains unclear. Per the germline V gene, CDR1 is MDHEN and CDR2 is SYDVKM. With 10 bases removed from V and 2 bases from J, the gap between germline ends came to 14 bases. The CDR3 contains 13 residues. In DNA, the CDR3 is TGTGCCACCCGCCCCTCGCTTAACACTGAAGCTTTCTTT. Its protein product is CATRPSLNTEAFF.